Below, 8 T cell receptor beta chains from the same sample are listed, as sequenced in a study of OX40 agonist ivuxolimab in advanced cancers. Method: immunoSEQ multiplex PCR; TCRdb's copy keeps in-frame clones and lacks some. The data contain tens of thousands of clones, roughly 85% of them singletons. Sequenced material: CD4+ or CD8+ T cells sorted from blood, taken in a trial of the OX40 agonist ivuxolimab. The receptor set was obtained from an adult with an advanced solid tumor such as melanoma, head and neck, liver or kidney cancer.

The chain recombines TRBV7-2 with TRBJ1-3, with TRBD1 identical over 9 bases. Per germline, CDR1 SGHTA and CDR2 FQGNSA. Trimming at V came to 4 bases and at J to 4 bases, leaving 5 bases not matched to a gene. The CDR3 has 15 amino acids. CDR3 in amino acids: CASSSSGTGGNTIYF. Written as DNA, the CDR3 is TGTGCCAGCAGCTCATCCGGGACAGGGGGAAACACCATATATTTT.

The V and J genes are TRBV5-1 and TRBJ2-1; 7 nucleotides agree with TRBD2. J gave up 6 bases and V 1 base, and 7 bases lay outside the gene matches. The CDR3 covers 15 residues. The germline V gene encodes CDR1 SGHRS and CDR2 YFSETQ. CDR3 DNA: TGCGCCAGCAGCTTGATCCCCGGGGAGGGCAATGAGCAGTTCTTC. It codes for CASSLIPGEGNEQFF.

V usage is TRBV6-5 and J usage is TRBJ1-2; the D is unclear. Germline CDR1 MNHEY, CDR2 SVGAGI. This CDR3 comprises 14 residues. Trimming stripped 5 bases from V and 4 bases from J, with 14 bases between. CDR3 coding DNA: TGTGCCAGCAGTCTCTCTAGAGCCTCCTATGGCTACACCTTC. It encodes CASSLSRASYGYTF.

The rearrangement uses TRBV5-4 and TRBJ2-1; D possibly corresponds to TRBD2 (5 bases). In germline, CDR1 is SGHNT, CDR2 YYREEE (reference sequence). The V end lost 0 bases, the J end lost 5 bases, and 6 bases lay between the germline ends. The CDR3 runs 13 residues. The CDR3 spells CASSLASNNEQFF. In DNA form, the CDR3 reads TGTGCCAGCAGCTTGGCTAGCAACAATGAGCAGTTCTTC.

V gene TRBV7-9 combines with J gene TRBJ1-2, with 9 nucleotides matching TRBD1. The V and J ends lost 5 bases and 8 bases, in that order; junction bases with no gene match: 6. The CDR3 totals 13 residues. Germline V lookup: CDR1 SEHNR, CDR2 FQNEAQ (reference sequence). CDR3 DNA sequence: TGTGCCAGCAGCCCTGGGACAGGGAGAGGCTACACCTTC. It translates to CASSPGTGRGYTF.

The rearrangement joins TRBV19 to TRBJ2-3; D unresolved. Germline loops: CDR1 LNHDA, CDR2 SQIVND (reference sequence). V was clipped by 7 bases and J by 7 bases, with 15 bases between them. The CDR3 consists of 13 residues. The CDR3 sequence is CASKLSVQNTQYF. In DNA form, the CDR3 reads TGTGCCAGTAAGCTCTCAGTCCAAAATACGCAGTATTTT. Together with reference TRBV19 and TRBJ2-3, the CDR3 gives the full variable domain: DGGITQSPKYLFRKEGQNVTLSCEQNLNHDAMYWYRQDPGQGLRLIYYSQIVNDFQKGDIAEGYSVSREKKESFPLTVTSAQKNPTAFYLCASKLSVQNTQYFGPGTRLTVL.

This chain connects TRBV14 to TRBJ1-1, with a tentative D call TRBD1 (5 bases). Germline V gene lookup returns CDR1 SGHDN and CDR2 FVKESK. The ends were cut back, 3 bases at V and 0 bases at J, with 14 bases in the middle. The CDR3 has 16 amino acids. The CDR3 loop is CASSQPRQNMNTEAFF. Here the CDR3 DNA reads TGTGCCAGCAGCCAGCCTCGACAGAACATGAACACTGAAGCTTTCTTT.

The chain employs TRBV28 and TRBJ1-4; D remains ambiguous. Trimming shortened V by 5 bases and J by 4 bases, and 17 bases separated the two germline ends. Germline CDR1 is MDHEN and CDR2 is SYDVKM. The CDR3 has 16 residues. CDR3 amino acids: CASSPRASGLNEKLFF. In nucleotides, the CDR3 is TGTGCCAGCAGTCCGAGGGCCAGCGGGCTTAATGAAAAACTGTTTTTT.